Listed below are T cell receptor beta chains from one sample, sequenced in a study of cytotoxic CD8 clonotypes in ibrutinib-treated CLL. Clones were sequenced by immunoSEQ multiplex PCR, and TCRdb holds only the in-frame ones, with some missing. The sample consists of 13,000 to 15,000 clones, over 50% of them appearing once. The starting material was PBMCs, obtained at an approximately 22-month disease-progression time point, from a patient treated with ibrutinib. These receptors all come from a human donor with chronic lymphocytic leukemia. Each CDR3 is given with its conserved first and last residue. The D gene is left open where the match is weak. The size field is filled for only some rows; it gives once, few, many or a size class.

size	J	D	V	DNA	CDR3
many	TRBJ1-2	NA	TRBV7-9	TGTGCCAGCAGCTTAAACCGGGATGGCTACACCTTC	CASSLNRDGYTF
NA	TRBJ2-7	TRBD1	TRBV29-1	TGCAGCGTTGTAACAGGGGGCAGCTCCTACGAGCAGTACTTC	CSVVTGGSSYEQYF
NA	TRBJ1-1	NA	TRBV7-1	TGTGCCAGCAGCAGGACCCGAAGCGATAACACTGAAGCTTTCTTT	CASSRTRSDNTEAFF
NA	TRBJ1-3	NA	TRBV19	TGTGCCAGTAGTCTGGGGGACGTATCAGGAAACACCATATATTTT	CASSLGDVSGNTIYF
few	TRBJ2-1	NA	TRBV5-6	TGTGCCAGCACCTTCGGGGACTCACACAATGAGCAGTTCTTC	CASTFGDSHNEQFF
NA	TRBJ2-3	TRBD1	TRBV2	TGTGCCAGGGGGACAGGGTTAGATACGCAGTATTTT	CARGTGLDTQYF
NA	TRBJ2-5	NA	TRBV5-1	TGCGCCAGCAGCTGGGGGACGAAAAAAGAGACCCAGTACTTC	CASSWGTKKETQYF
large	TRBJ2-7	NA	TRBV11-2	TGTGCCAGCAGCTTAGATGGCGCGGCAGGAGTCGACGAGCAGTACTTC	CASSLDGAAGVDEQYF
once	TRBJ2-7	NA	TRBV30	TGTGCCTGGAGTGTTGGGAGCTACGAGCAGTACTTC	CAWSVGSYEQYF
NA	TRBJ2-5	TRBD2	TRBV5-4	TGTGCCAGCAGCTTGGGACTAGCGGGGGGCCAAGAGACCCAGTACTTC	CASSLGLAGGQETQYF
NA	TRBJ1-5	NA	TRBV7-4	TGTGCCAGCAGCCAATCCGTAAAGGGAATTCTCTGCAATCAGCCCCAGCATTTT	CASSQSVKGILCNQPQHF
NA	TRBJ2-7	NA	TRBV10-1	TGCGCCAGCAGTGAGTCGACGGGGTTTACCTACGAGCAGTACTTC	CASSESTGFTYEQYF
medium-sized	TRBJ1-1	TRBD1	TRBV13	TGTGCCAGCAGCTTAACAGGGGGCACTGAAGCTTTCTTT	CASSLTGGTEAFF
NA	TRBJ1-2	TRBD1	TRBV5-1	TGCGCCAGCAGCTTGGCGCGTCGGACAGGGTTGGGCTACACCTTC	CASSLARRTGLGYTF
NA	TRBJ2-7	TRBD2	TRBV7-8	TGTGCCAGCAGCTTAAGACTAGCGGGGAACTACGAGCAGTACTTC	CASSLRLAGNYEQYF
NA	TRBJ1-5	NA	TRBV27	TGTGCCAGCAGTTTGTGGCAGGGCCGGCAGCCCCAGCATTTT	CASSLWQGRQPQHF
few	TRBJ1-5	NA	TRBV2	TGTGCCAGCAGTGAATCAGGGTCTAGCAATCAGCCCCAGCATTTT	CASSESGSSNQPQHF
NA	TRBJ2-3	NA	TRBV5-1	TGCGCCAGCAGCTTGACAGGGACATACCTGGGAGATACGCAGTATTTT	CASSLTGTYLGDTQYF
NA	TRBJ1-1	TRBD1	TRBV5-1	TGCGCCAGCAGCTGGGGGACAGGGATGAACACTGAAGCTTTCTTT	CASSWGTGMNTEAFF
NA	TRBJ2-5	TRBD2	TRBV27	TGTGCCAGCAGACCGGGGAGCGGGGAGGTCCAAGAGACCCAGTACTTC	CASRPGSGEVQETQYF
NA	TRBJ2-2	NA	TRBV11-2	TGTGCCAGCAGCTTAGAAAGACACAGCGGGGAGCTGTTTTTT	CASSLERHSGELFF
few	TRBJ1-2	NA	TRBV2	TGTGCCAGCGGAAGAGTTAGGGGGGGCTACACCTTC	CASGRVRGGYTF
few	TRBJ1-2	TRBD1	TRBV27	TGTGCCAGCAGTTTGAAGGGACAGGGGGCCTCAGGCTACACCTTC	CASSLKGQGASGYTF
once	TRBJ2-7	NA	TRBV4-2	TGTGCCAGCAGCTTCGGGGTGAGGAACGAGCAGTACTTC	CASSFGVRNEQYF
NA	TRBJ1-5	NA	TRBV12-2	TGTGCAAGTCGCTTCGGTAGAGGGGGTCGGGGGCAGAAAAATCAGCCCCAGCATTTT	CASRFGRGGRGQKNQPQHF
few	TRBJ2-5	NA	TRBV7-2	TGTGCCAGCAGCTTAGCGCAGAGCTCTCAAGAGACCCAGTACTTC	CASSLAQSSQETQYF
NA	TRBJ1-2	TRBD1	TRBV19	TGTGCCAGTAGTGTACAGGGGGCGAATAACTATGGCTACACCTTC	CASSVQGANNYGYTF
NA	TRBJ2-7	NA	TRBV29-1	TGCAGCGTACAAGGGGCGACGTACGAGCAGTACTTC	CSVQGATYEQYF
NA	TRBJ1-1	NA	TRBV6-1	TGTGCCAGCAGTGAAGCAGGAGACACTGAAGCTTTCTTT	CASSEAGDTEAFF
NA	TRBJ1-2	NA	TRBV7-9	TGTGCCAGCAGCCGAGGGGAAGTCGGTGGCTACACCTTC	CASSRGEVGGYTF
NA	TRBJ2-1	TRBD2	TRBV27	TGTGCCAGCAGGCGGGAGCGGGGGGGTTTGCAGTTCTTC	CASRRERGGLQFF
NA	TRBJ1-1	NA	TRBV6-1	TGTGCCAGCAGTGAAGTTGGGGAGACTGAAGCTTTCTTT	CASSEVGETEAFF
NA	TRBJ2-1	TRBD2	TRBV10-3	TGTGCCATCAAACCCACCACTAGCGGGGGGGGGAATGAGCAGTTCTTC	CAIKPTTSGGGNEQFF
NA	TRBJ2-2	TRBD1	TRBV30	TGTGCCTGGAGCCCGGGACAGAGGAACACCGGGGAGCTGTTTTTT	CAWSPGQRNTGELFF
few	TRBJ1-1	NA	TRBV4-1	TGCGCCAGCAGCCGCTGGAGGAACACTGAAGCTTTCTTT	CASSRWRNTEAFF
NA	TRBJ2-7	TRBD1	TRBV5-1	TGCGCCAGCAGCTGGACCGGGACAGGGGACTCCGAGCAGTACTTC	CASSWTGTGDSEQYF
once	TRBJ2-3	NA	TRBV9	TGTGCCAGCAGCGTAGCAGTACGCACAGATACGCAGTATTTT	CASSVAVRTDTQYF
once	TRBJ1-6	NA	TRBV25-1	TGTGCCAGCACAAGAACTACTACAGGAAATTCACCCCTCCACTTT	CASTRTTTGNSPLHF
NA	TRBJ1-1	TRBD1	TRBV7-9	TGTGCCAGCAGCCGTGAGCCGGGACAGGGGGAAGGTACTGAAGCTTTCTTT	CASSREPGQGEGTEAFF
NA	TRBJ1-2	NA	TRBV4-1	TGCGCCAGCAGCCAAGAAGACAGGTCTGGCTATGGCTACACCTTC	CASSQEDRSGYGYTF
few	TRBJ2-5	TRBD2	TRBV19	TGTGCCAGTAGTATCTCCTTATCGGGGGGGCTCTCAGAGACCCAGTACTTC	CASSISLSGGLSETQYF
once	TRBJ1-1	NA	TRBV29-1	TGCAGCGGTCTGCGGGAGTCCACTGAAGCTTTCTTT	CSGLRESTEAFF
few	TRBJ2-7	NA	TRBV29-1	TGCAGCGTAGGCGCCGGGAGCAACTACGAGCAGTACTTC	CSVGAGSNYEQYF
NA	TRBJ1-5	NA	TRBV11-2	TGTGCCAGCAGCCCTGGGGGGGCAGGCAATCAGCCCCAGCATTTT	CASSPGGAGNQPQHF
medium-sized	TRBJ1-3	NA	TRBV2	TGTGCCAGCAGGAAGGGGGATACTGGAAACACCATATATTTT	CASRKGDTGNTIYF
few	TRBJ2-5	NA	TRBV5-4	TGTGCCAGCAGCTGGGAAGAGACCCAGTACTTC	CASSWEETQYF
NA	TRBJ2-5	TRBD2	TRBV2	TGTGCCAGCAGTGCTCAAACTAGCGGGGGGAGGGAGACCCAGTACTTC	CASSAQTSGGRETQYF
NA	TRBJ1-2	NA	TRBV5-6	TGTGCCAGCCACGGGGCAGACTATGGCTACACCTTC	CASHGADYGYTF
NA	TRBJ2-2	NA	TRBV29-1	TGCAGCGTTGTCAGGGCCCCGAACACCGGGGAGCTGTTTTTT	CSVVRAPNTGELFF
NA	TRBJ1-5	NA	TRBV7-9	TGTGCCAGCAGCTTAGCCCCGGGGCAGCCCCAGCATTTT	CASSLAPGQPQHF
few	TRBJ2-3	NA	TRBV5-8	TGTGCCAGCAGCTTGGCACAGGACGCAGATACGCAGTATTTT	CASSLAQDADTQYF
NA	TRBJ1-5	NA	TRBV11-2	TGTGCCAGCAGCCCTAGACCCGGGGGAGAGCCCCAGCATTTT	CASSPRPGGEPQHF
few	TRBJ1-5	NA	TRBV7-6	TGTGCCAGCAGCTTAGTTAGAGACAGACGCAATCAGCCCCAGCATTTT	CASSLVRDRRNQPQHF
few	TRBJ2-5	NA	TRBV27	TGTGCCAGCAGAAGCCTGGAGGAGACCCAGTACTTC	CASRSLEETQYF
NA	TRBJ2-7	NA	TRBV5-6	TGTGCCAGCAGTTCATCGCTCGAGCAGTACTTC	CASSSSLEQYF
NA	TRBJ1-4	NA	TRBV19	TGTGCCAGTAGGAAACAGGATTCCGGCGAAAAACTGTTTTTT	CASRKQDSGEKLFF
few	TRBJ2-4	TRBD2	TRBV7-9	TGTGCCAGTAACGGACTTAGCGGGGGAGACGTAGACATTCAGTACTTC	CASNGLSGGDVDIQYF
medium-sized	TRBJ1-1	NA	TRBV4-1	TGCGCCAGCAGCCAATGGACAGCGAACACTGAAGCTTTCTTT	CASSQWTANTEAFF
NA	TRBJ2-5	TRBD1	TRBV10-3	TGTGCCATAGGGACAGGGGGAGAAGAGACCCAGTACTTC	CAIGTGGEETQYF
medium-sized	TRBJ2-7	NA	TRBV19	TGTGCCAGTAGTGCCGGGATCGGCGGGTTCTACGAGCAGTACTTC	CASSAGIGGFYEQYF